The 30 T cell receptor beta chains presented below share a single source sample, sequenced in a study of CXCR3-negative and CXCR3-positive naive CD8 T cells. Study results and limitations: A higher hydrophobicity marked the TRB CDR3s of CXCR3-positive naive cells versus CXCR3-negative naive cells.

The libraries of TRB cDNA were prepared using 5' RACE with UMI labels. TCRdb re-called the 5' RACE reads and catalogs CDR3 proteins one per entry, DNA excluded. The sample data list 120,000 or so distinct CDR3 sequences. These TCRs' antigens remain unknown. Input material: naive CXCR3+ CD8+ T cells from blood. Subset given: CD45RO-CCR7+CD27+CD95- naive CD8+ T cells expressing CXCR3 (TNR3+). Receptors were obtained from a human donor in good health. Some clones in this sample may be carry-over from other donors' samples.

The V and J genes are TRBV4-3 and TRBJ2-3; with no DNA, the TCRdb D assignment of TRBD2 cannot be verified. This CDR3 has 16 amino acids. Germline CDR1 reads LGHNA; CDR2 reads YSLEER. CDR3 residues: CASSHRDYLGTDTQYF.

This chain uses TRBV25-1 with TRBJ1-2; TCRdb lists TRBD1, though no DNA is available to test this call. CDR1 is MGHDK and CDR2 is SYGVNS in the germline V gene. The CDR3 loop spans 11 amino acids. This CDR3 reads CASRQGTHYTF.

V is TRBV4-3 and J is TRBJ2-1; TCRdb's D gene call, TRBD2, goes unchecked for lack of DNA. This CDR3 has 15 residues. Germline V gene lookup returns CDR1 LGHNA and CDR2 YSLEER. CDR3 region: CASSQDWAGYYEQFF.

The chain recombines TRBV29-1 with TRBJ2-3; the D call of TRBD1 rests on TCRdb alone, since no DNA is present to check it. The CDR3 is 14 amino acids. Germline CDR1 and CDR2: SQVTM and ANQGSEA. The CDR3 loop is CSVDGQGVTDTQYF.

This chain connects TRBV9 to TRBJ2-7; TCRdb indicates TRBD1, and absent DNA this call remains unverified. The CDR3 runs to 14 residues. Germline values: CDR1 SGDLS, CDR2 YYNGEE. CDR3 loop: CASSVAPDGYEQYF. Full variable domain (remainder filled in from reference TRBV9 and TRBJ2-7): DSGVTQTPKHLITATGQRVTLRCSPRSGDLSVYWYQQSLDQGLQFLIQYYNGEERAKGNILERFSAQQFPDLHSELNLSSLELGDSALYFCASSVAPDGYEQYFGPGTRLTVT.

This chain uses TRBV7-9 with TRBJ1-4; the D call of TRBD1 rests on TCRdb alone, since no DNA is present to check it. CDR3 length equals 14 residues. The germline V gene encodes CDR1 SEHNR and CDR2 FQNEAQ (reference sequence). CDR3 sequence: CASTSGTGLGRLFF. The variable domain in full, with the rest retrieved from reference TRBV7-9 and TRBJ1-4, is DTGVSQNPRHKITKRGQNVTFRCDPISEHNRLYWYRQTLGQGPEFLTYFQNEAQLEKSRLLSDRFSAERPKGSFSTLEIQRTEQGDSAMYLCASTSGTGLGRLFFGSGTQLSVL.

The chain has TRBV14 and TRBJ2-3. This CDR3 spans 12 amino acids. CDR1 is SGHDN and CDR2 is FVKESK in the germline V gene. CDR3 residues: CASTASTDTQYF.

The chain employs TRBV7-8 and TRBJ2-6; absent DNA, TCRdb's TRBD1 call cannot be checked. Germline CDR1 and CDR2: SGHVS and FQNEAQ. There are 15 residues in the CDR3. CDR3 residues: CASSIRGTGANVLTF.

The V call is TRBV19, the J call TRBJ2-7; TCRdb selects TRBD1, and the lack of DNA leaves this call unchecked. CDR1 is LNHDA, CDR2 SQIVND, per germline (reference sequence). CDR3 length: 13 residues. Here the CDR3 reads CASRGDSNYEQYF.

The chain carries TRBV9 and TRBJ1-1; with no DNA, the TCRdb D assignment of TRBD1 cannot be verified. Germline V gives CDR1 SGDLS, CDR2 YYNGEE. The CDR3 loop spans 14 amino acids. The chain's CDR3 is CASTLEPGSPAAFF. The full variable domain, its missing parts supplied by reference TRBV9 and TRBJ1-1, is DSGVTQTPKHLITATGQRVTLRCSPRSGDLSVYWYQQSLDQGLQFLIQYYNGEERAKGNILERFSAQQFPDLHSELNLSSLELGDSALYFCASTLEPGSPAAFFGQGTRLTVV.

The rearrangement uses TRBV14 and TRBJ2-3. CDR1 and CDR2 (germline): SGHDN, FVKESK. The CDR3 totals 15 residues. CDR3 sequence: CASSQDRGSTDTQYF.

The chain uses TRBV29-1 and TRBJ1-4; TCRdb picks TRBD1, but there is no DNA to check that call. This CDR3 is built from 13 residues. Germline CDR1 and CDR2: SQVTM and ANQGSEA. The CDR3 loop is CSGLSPSGEKLFF.

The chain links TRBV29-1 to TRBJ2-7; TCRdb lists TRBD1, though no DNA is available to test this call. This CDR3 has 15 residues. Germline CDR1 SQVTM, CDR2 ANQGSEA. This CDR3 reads CSVEERGVEAYEQYF.

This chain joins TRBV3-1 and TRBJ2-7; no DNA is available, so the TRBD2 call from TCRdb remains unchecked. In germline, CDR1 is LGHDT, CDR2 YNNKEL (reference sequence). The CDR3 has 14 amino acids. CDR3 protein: CASSRPGLANEQYF.

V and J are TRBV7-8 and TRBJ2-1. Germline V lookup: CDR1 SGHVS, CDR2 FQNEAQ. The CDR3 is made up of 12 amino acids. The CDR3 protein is CASSLAINEQFF.

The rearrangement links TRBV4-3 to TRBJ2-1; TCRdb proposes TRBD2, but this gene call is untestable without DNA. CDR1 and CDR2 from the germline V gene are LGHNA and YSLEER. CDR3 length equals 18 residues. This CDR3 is CASSQDRMASGGQDEQFF.

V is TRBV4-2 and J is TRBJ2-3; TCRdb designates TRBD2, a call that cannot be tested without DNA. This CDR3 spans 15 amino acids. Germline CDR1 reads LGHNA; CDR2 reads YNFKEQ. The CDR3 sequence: CASSPLGGGTDTQYF.

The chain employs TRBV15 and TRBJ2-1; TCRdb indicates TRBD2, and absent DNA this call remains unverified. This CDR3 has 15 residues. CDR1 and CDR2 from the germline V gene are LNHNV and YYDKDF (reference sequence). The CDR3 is CATSRGAGGPGEQFF.

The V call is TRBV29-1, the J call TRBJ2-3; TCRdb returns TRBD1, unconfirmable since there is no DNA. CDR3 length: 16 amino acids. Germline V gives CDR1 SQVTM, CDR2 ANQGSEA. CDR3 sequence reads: CSVHPSAPPLADTQYF.

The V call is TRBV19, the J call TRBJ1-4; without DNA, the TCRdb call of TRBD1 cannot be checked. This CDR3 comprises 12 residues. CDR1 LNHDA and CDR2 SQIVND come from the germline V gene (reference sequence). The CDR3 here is CASQDRPVELFF.

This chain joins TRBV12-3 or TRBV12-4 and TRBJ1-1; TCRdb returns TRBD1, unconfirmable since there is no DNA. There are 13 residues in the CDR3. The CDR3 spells CASTPGGNTEAFF.

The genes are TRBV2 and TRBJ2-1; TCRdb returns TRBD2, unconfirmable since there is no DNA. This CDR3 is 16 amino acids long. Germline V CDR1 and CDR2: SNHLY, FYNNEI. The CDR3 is CASSGWTSGMNNEQFF.

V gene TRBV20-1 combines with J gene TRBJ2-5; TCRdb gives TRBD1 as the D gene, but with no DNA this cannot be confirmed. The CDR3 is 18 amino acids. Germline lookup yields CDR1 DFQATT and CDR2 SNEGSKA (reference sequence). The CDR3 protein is CSARGWNGGRRPQETQYF.

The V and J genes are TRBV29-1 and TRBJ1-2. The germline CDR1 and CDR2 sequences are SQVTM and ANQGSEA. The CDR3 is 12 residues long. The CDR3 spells CSVPANYYGYTF.

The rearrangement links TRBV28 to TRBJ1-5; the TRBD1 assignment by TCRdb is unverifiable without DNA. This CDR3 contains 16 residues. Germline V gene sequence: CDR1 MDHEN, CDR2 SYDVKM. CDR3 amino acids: CASTFDRGRSAQPQHF.

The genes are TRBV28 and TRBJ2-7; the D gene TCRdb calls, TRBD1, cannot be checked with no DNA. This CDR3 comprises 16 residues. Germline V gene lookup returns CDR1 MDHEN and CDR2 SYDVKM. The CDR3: CASSLVGGEVGYEQYF.

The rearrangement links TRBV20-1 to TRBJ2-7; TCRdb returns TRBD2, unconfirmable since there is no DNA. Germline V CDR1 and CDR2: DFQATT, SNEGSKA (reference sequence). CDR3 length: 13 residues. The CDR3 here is CSASDGTGYEQYF.

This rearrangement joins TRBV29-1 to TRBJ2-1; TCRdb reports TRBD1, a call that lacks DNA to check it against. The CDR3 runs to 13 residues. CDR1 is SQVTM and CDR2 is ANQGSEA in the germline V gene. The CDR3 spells CSAIGGGYNEQFF.

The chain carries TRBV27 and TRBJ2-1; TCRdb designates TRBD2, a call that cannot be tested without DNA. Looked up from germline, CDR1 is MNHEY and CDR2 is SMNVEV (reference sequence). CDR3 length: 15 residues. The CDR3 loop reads CASSSGTGGPGEQFF.

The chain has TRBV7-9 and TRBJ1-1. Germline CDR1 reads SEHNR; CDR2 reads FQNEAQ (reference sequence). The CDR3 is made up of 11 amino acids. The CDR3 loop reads CASSLLAEAFF. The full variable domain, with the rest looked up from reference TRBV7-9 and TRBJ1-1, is DTGVSQNPRHKITKRGQNVTFRCDPISEHNRLYWYRQTLGQGPEFLTYFQNEAQLEKSRLLSDRFSAERPKGSFSTLEIQRTEQGDSAMYLCASSLLAEAFFGQGTRLTVV.